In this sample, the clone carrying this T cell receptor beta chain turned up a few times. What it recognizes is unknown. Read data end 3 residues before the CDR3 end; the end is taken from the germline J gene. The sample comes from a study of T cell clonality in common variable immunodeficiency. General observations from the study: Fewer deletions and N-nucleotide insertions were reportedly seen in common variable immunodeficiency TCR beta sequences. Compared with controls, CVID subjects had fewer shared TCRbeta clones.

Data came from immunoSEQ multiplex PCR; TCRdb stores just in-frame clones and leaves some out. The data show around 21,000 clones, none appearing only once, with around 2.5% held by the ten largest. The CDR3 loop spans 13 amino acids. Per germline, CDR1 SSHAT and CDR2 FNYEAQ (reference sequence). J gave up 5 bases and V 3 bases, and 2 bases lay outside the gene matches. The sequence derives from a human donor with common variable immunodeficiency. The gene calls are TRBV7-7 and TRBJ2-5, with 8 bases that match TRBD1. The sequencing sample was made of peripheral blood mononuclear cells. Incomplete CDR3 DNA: TGTGCCAGCAGCTTCAGGGGGCGGGAGACC. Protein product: CASSFRGRET. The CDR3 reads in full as CASSFRGRETQYF.